What follows describes a single T cell receptor beta chain. What it recognizes is unknown. Assay: immunoSEQ multiplex PCR; the TCRdb copy retains only in-frame clones and omits some. This table has some 150,000 clones, about 88% appearing once. The sample originates from a study of cytomegalovirus exposure and HLA in healthy donors. Study results and caveats: That first-cohort TCR clusters tended to co-occur in the roughly 120 validation repertoires was found in a later analysis. Researchers counted around 150 TCR beta chains as cytomegalovirus-associated. The classifier reportedly diagnosed cytomegalovirus status with high sensitivity and specificity.

V lost 1 base, J lost 1 base, and 5 bases lay in between. The CDR3 runs to 13 residues. Germline-derived CDR1 and CDR2 are SGHTS and YDEGEE. The J gene is TRBJ1-2, the V gene TRBV5-8; D gene ambiguous. The clonotype comes from a man younger than 35 in good health and CMV-seronegative. Sequenced material: PBMCs. The CDR3 DNA sequence: TGTGCCAGCAGCTTGTCCGGTAACTATGGCTACACCTTC. Residues: CASSLSGNYGYTF.